These 13 T cell receptor beta chains originate from one sample sequenced in a study of T cell responses to AZD1222 COVID-19 vaccine. Only in-frame clones appear in the TCRdb table, and some are missing; sequencing was by immunoSEQ multiplex PCR. The sample has 120,000 to 150,000 clones; more than 75% are singletons. The sequenced sample was peripheral blood, obtained on day 0 of MenACWY control vaccination. These receptors originate from an adult in good health.

The rearrangement joins TRBV5-5 to TRBJ1-2, with TRBD1 matching over 11 bases. Germline assignment: CDR1 SGHKS and CDR2 YYEKEE (reference sequence). V trimming: 4 bases; J trimming: 4 bases; junction bases outside the gene matches: 12. The CDR3 sequence is 17 residues long. CDR3 bases: TGTGCCAGCAGCCCCGGACAGGGGGCCTACTACGGCTATGGCTACACCTTC. This sequence encodes CASSPGQGAYYGYGYTF.

The rearrangement links TRBV3-1 (or the pseudogene TRBV3-2) to TRBJ1-2, with 11 nucleotides matching TRBD1. From germline, CDR1 is LGHDT and CDR2 YNNKEL (reference sequence). With 4 bases clipped from V and 6 bases from J, the junction kept 10 bases outside the gene matches. The CDR3 is 16 amino acids. The CDR3 DNA is TGTGCCAGCAGCCGGGACAGGGGGTTTTCCGGAGATGGCTACACCTTC. This translates into CASSRDRGFSGDGYTF.

CDR3 sequence reads: CASSLGTMTGSTIYF. CDR3 coding DNA: TGTGCCAGCAGCTTGGGGACGATGACAGGTTCCACCATATATTTT. V and J are TRBV5-6 and TRBJ1-3; D is perhaps TRBD1 (6 bases). Germline V lookup: CDR1 SGHDT, CDR2 YYEEEE. The V and J ends lost 0 bases and 9 bases respectively, with 16 bases between them. There are 15 residues in the CDR3.

Concerning this clone itself: Distinct nucleotide sequences in the sample also encode this CDR3. The gene calls are TRBV28 and TRBJ1-4, with 12 nucleotides matching TRBD1. The CDR3 contains 17 residues. Germline lookup yields CDR1 MDHEN and CDR2 SYDVKM. The J segment lost 8 bases and the V segment lost 5 bases, leaving 12 bases of the junction unmatched. The CDR3 region is CASSIGTGGWYNEKLFF. DNA of the CDR3: TGTGCCAGCAGTATCGGGACAGGGGGCTGGTATAACGAAAAACTGTTTTTT.

The CDR3 DNA is TGTGCCAGCAGCCACCGACAGGGGAATGAGCAGTTCTTC. Its protein product is CASSHRQGNEQFF. This rearrangement joins TRBV3-1 (or the pseudogene TRBV3-2) to TRBJ2-1; 8 bases are shared with TRBD1. Unmatched junction bases numbered 2, after V lost 3 bases and J lost 7 bases. This CDR3 has 13 amino acids. Germline V CDR1 and CDR2: LGHDT, YNNKEL (reference sequence).

The genes are TRBV2 and TRBJ2-1; D unclear. The V end was cut by 6 bases, the J end by 5 bases, with 11 bases between. Germline CDR1 and CDR2: SNHLY and FYNNEI. CDR3 length equals 13 residues. The DNA of the CDR3 is TGTGCCAGCAGCCTGCGGCAGAACAATGAGCAGTTCTTC. Amino acid sequence: CASSLRQNNEQFF.

The V gene is TRBV10-3, the J gene TRBJ1-2; the D is unclear. The germline gives CDR1 ENHRY, CDR2 SYGVKD. The CDR3 has 13 amino acids. Trimming removed 6 bases from V and 7 bases from J, with 15 bases in between. The CDR3 region has the DNA TGTGCCATCAGAGGTGGTCGAGAAGGTGGCTACACCTTC. Protein sequence: CAIRGGREGGYTF.

This chain joins TRBV5-4 and TRBJ2-1; TRBD2 matches at 11 bases. V was clipped by 1 base and J by 5 bases; unmatched bases: 5. The CDR3 spans 16 residues. Germline CDR1 SGHNT, CDR2 YYREEE (reference sequence). CDR3 coding DNA: TGTGCCAGCAGCTTGATAGCGGGGGGGAGAGACAATGAGCAGTTCTTC. Encoded protein: CASSLIAGGRDNEQFF.

This CDR3 reads CASSFGPPRSQYF. CDR3 DNA sequence: TGTGCCAGCAGTTTCGGACCCCCCCGTTCGCAGTATTTT. The V call is TRBV28, the J call TRBJ2-3, with no clear D. This CDR3 contains 13 residues. Germline V CDR1 and CDR2: MDHEN, SYDVKM. The germline V and J ends were trimmed by 3 bases and 10 bases, with 14 bases remaining between them. Looking up the rest from reference TRBV28 and TRBJ2-3 gives the full variable domain: DVKVTQSSRYLVKRTGEKVFLECVQDMDHENMFWYRQDPGLGLRLIYFSYDVKMKEKGDIPEGYSVSREKKERFSLILESASTNQTSMYLCASSFGPPRSQYFGPGTRLTVL.

The rearrangement uses TRBV19 and TRBJ1-2; no reliable D call. V was pared by 5 bases and J by 5 bases, with 18 bases between. This CDR3 has 15 amino acids. Germline V gene lookup returns CDR1 LNHDA and CDR2 SQIVND (reference sequence). The CDR3 DNA reads as TGTGCCAGTAGTCTTAGACTAAGTAGTGCTTATGGCTACACCTTC. Its protein product is CASSLRLSSAYGYTF. The whole variable domain, filled in from reference TRBV19 and TRBJ1-2, reads DGGITQSPKYLFRKEGQNVTLSCEQNLNHDAMYWYRQDPGQGLRLIYYSQIVNDFQKGDIAEGYSVSREKKESFPLTVTSAQKNPTAFYLCASSLRLSSAYGYTFGSGTRLTVV.

The chain uses TRBV3-1 (or the pseudogene TRBV3-2) and TRBJ2-3; the D gene is possibly TRBD2 (5 bases). Germline-derived CDR1 and CDR2 are LGHDT and YNNKEL (reference sequence). This CDR3 region has 19 residues. The V end was cut by 2 bases, the J end by 2 bases, with 23 bases between. This chain's CDR3 is CASSQLRAVGEQDTDTQYF. The DNA of the CDR3 is TGTGCCAGCAGCCAACTTAGGGCAGTCGGGGAGCAAGACACAGATACGCAGTATTTT.

The chain couples TRBV27 to TRBJ2-7; D gene unclear. The germline gives CDR1 MNHEY, CDR2 SMNVEV (reference sequence). The CDR3 is 14 amino acids. V shed 3 bases and J shed 5 bases, with 14 bases lying between them. The chain's CDR3 is CASSFPGRFDEQYF. Here the CDR3 DNA reads TGTGCCAGCAGTTTTCCCGGACGGTTCGACGAGCAGTACTTC.

This clone was picked up a small number of times. V and J are TRBV5-4 and TRBJ2-3, with TRBD1 as a possible D gene (6 bases). Germline V CDR1 and CDR2: SGHNT, YYREEE (reference sequence). V was clipped by 1 base and J by 1 base, with 13 bases between them. This CDR3 has 16 amino acids. CDR3 sequence: CASSLWGRGGTDTQYF. The CDR3 DNA reads TGTGCCAGCAGCTTGTGGGGCAGGGGAGGCACAGATACGCAGTATTTT. Using reference TRBV5-4 and TRBJ2-3 for the parts outside the CDR3, the full variable domain is ETGVTQSPTHLIKTRGQQVTLRCSSQSGHNTVSWYQQALGQGPQFIFQYYREEENGRGNFPPRFSGLQFPNYSSELNVNALELDDSALYLCASSLWGRGGTDTQYFGPGTRLTVL.